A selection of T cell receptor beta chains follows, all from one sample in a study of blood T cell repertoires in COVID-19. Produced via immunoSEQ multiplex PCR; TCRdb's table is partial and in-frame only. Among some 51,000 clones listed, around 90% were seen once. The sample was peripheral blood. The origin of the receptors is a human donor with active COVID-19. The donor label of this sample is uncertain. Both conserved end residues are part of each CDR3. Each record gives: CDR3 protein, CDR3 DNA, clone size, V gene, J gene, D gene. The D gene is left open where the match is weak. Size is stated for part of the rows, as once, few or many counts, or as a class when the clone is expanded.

CDR3 protein: CASSFIGDNSPLHF
CDR3 DNA: TGCGCCAGCAGCTTTATAGGGGATAATTCACCCCTCCACTTT
clone size: few
V gene: TRBV5-1
J gene: TRBJ1-6
D gene: .

CDR3 protein: CASSATLTSGKSYEQYF
CDR3 DNA: TGTGCCAGCAGCGCAACCTTGACTAGCGGGAAGTCCTACGAGCAGTACTTC
clone size: once
V gene: TRBV9
J gene: TRBJ2-7
D gene: TRBD2

CDR3 protein: CATGRGPGAGAEQFF
CDR3 DNA: TGTGCCACAGGGAGGGGCCCCGGGGCCGGGGCAGAGCAGTTCTTC
clone size: .
V gene: TRBV19
J gene: TRBJ2-1
D gene: TRBD2

CDR3 protein: CASSPRGDNYGYTF
CDR3 DNA: TGTGCCAGCTCACCCAGGGGGGACAACTATGGCTACACCTTC
clone size: .
V gene: TRBV18
J gene: TRBJ1-2
D gene: TRBD1

CDR3 protein: CASSPRGGDGYTF
CDR3 DNA: TGTGCCAGCTCACCACGCGGTGGCGATGGCTACACCTTC
clone size: .
V gene: TRBV18
J gene: TRBJ1-2
D gene: .

CDR3 protein: CSVRDSTYEQYF
CDR3 DNA: TGCAGCGTTCGGGACAGTACCTACGAGCAGTACTTC
clone size: .
V gene: TRBV29-1
J gene: TRBJ2-7
D gene: TRBD1

CDR3 protein: CAWSVNFSGNTIYF
CDR3 DNA: TGTGCCTGGAGTGTGAACTTCTCTGGAAACACCATATATTTT
clone size: .
V gene: TRBV30
J gene: TRBJ1-3
D gene: .

CDR3 protein: CASSPPGDRVNQPQHF
CDR3 DNA: TGTGCCAGCTCACCACCGGGGGACAGGGTCAATCAGCCCCAGCATTTT
clone size: .
V gene: TRBV18
J gene: TRBJ1-5
D gene: TRBD1

CDR3 protein: CASSSGDLGGTDTQYF
CDR3 DNA: TGTGCCAGCTCCAGCGGGGATCTAGGGGGCACAGATACGCAGTATTTT
clone size: .
V gene: TRBV5-5
J gene: TRBJ2-3
D gene: TRBD2

CDR3 protein: CASSMTVDYEQYF
CDR3 DNA: TGTGCCAGTAGTATGACTGTTGACTACGAGCAGTACTTC
clone size: .
V gene: TRBV19
J gene: TRBJ2-7
D gene: .